This T cell receptor beta chain came from a study of T-cell reconstitution after alpha-beta-depleted transplantation in children. Note on this clonotype: A much larger clone sits a single nucleotide away, making a read error possible.

TCRbeta library preparation incorporated unique molecular identifiers. TCRdb called the PCR reads again in MiXCR, with one record for every CDR3 protein. The repertoire consists of about 260,000 distinct CDR3 sequences, with approximately 8% occurring once and the leading ten covering roughly 5.8%. This receptor was obtained from a male patient aged 10-17 years who had a stem cell transplant for acute lymphoblastic leukemia, so the T cells may come from the graft donor. This material consisted of PBMCs, mostly from graft donor cells, taken 180 days after TCRalphabeta/CD19-depleted stem cell transplant.

The CDR3 here is CASSQEGRGGGGTDTQSF. In DNA, the CDR3 is TGTGCCAGCAGCCAGGAAGGTAGAGGCGGCGGGGGCACAGATACGCAGTCTTTT. The rearrangement uses TRBV3-1 and TRBJ2-3; tentatively, D is TRBD2 (7 bases). Germline values: CDR1 LGHDT, CDR2 YNNKEL (reference sequence). This CDR3 is built from 18 residues.